This TCR beta chain is from a study of spatial heterogeneity in lung cancer. The study, taken as a whole, reports: Ubiquitous expanded tumor TCRs appeared in blood more at resection than follow-up.

This CDR3 comprises 15 residues. Per germline, CDR1 SEHNR and CDR2 FQNEAQ (reference sequence). The V end lost 4 bases, the J end lost 0 bases, and 13 bases lay between the germline ends. Time point of the sample: sample taken at primary tumor resection. The donor population consisted of about 75 patients with untreated, early-stage non-small cell lung cancer. Whole RNA was taken from tumor, nontumor lung or frozen PBMC; it was then sequenced unsorted. TCRdb re-called the 5' RACE reads through MiXCR, storing one row per CDR3 protein. This table has approximately 44,000 distinct CDR3 sequences, roughly 13% appearing once. This clonotype was seen only a few times. The target antigen is unknown.

This receptor was taken from a male donor with early-stage non-small cell lung cancer. Specimen: PBMCs, collected at surgery. J is TRBJ2-7 and V is TRBV7-9, with D possibly matching TRBD1 (5 bases). CDR3 protein: CASSYDSPSSYEQYF. The CDR3 region has the DNA TGTGCCAGCAGCTACGACAGTCCGAGCTCCTACGAGCAGTACTTC.